A single sample gave rise to the 9 T cell receptor beta chains below, sequenced in a study of shared clonotypes between healthy human individuals. Method: immunoSEQ multiplex PCR; TCRdb's copy keeps in-frame clones and lacks some. The profile shows roughly 490,000 clones, about 80% of them singletons. The sequenced material came from PBMCs. These receptors all come from a woman aged 40 to 55 in good health. Some clones in this sample may be carry-over from other donors' samples.

The J gene is TRBJ2-2, the V gene TRBV7-9; TRBD1 aligns across 9 bases. CDR1 SEHNR and CDR2 FQNEAQ come from the germline V gene (reference sequence). After removal of 4 bases from V and 2 bases from J, the junction contained 5 bases not matched to a gene. The CDR3 extends over 16 amino acids. DNA of the CDR3: TGTGCCAGCAGCTCCCGACAGGGGGATAACACCGGGGAGCTGTTTTTT. This gives the protein CASSSRQGDNTGELFF.

This chain uses TRBV2 with TRBJ1-2; D call uncertain. CDR3 length: 13 residues. V shed 2 bases and J shed 5 bases, with 9 bases lying between them. The V gene's germline CDR1 is SNHLY and CDR2 FYNNEI. The CDR3 region is CASSEQESYGYTF. The CDR3 nucleotides are TGTGCCAGCAGTGAACAGGAAAGTTATGGCTACACCTTC.

The chain recombines TRBV7-2 with TRBJ1-5, with no clear D. The CDR3 contains 13 residues. Germline assignment: CDR1 SGHTA and CDR2 FQGNSA. V lost 5 bases and J 4 bases, leaving 9 bases between the germline ends. The CDR3 DNA follows: TGTGCCAGCAGCCCCATGGCGAATCAGCCCCAGCATTTT. Translating it yields CASSPMANQPQHF.

In its sample, this clone was seen once. This chain uses TRBV5-4 with TRBJ2-3; 11 nucleotides line up with TRBD2. In germline, CDR1 is SGHNT, CDR2 YYREEE (reference sequence). The CDR3 has 15 amino acids. With 4 bases clipped from V and 11 bases from J, the junction kept 12 bases outside the gene matches. The DNA for the CDR3 is TGTGCCAGCAGCGCCTTAGCGGGAGGGTCGGAAGGGCAGTATTTT. Its protein is CASSALAGGSEGQYF.

This chain links TRBV7-2 with TRBJ1-2; 8 nucleotides agree with TRBD1. The CDR3 contains 13 residues. V lost 4 bases and J lost 4; bases outside the gene matches: 2. From germline, CDR1 is SGHTA and CDR2 FQGNSA. The CDR3 DNA is TGTGCCAGCAGCTCGGGACAGGCCTATGGCTACACCTTC. Translated: CASSSGQAYGYTF.

This clone was seen just once. J is TRBJ2-5 and V is TRBV28; TRBD2 is a possible D gene (5 bases). The CDR3 has 14 residues. CDR1 MDHEN and CDR2 SYDVKM come from the germline V gene. V lost 6 bases and J lost 9, with 20 bases in between. Here the CDR3 DNA reads TGTGCCAGCAGCTCTAAGAGACTAACAGCCGCCCAGTACTTC. Encoded protein: CASSSKRLTAAQYF.

CDR3 loop: CASSLGESYEQYF. Written as DNA, the CDR3 is TGCGCCAGCAGCTTGGGGGAGTCCTACGAGCAGTACTTC. V gene TRBV5-1 combines with J gene TRBJ2-7; D might be TRBD2 (5 bases). With 0 bases removed from V and 1 base from J, the gap between germline ends came to 5 bases. The V gene's germline CDR1 is SGHRS and CDR2 YFSETQ. The CDR3 runs 13 residues.

Remarks on this clone: This may be a read error: a much more frequent sequence differs by one nucleotide. This rearrangement joins TRBV7-9 to TRBJ2-5; 7 positions agree with TRBD1. CDR1 SEHNR and CDR2 FQNEAQ come from the germline V gene (reference sequence). The CDR3 loop spans 14 amino acids. Trimming at V came to 5 bases and at J to 1 base, leaving 4 bases not matched to a gene. The CDR3 loop is CASSPGQFQETQYF. CDR3 nucleotide sequence: TGTGCCAGCAGCCCGGGACAGTTCCAAGAGACCCAGTACTTC.

As to this clone: This is likely an artifact of a read error, given a far larger clone one base away. The J gene is TRBJ1-1, the V gene TRBV5-1, with 9 bases lining up with TRBD1. The CDR3 has 14 amino acids. The V and J ends lost 4 bases and 9 bases, in that order; junction bases with no gene match: 10. Germline CDR1 reads SGHRS; CDR2 reads YFSETQ. DNA of the CDR3: TGCGCCAGCAGCCGGGACAGGGTGGGTAATAAAGCTTTCTTT. Translated: CASSRDRVGNKAFF. Full variable domain (missing parts from reference TRBV5-1 and TRBJ1-1): KAGVTQTPRYLIKTRGQQVTLSCSPISGHRSVSWYQQTPGQGLQFLFEYFSETQRNKGNFPGRFSGRQFSNSRSEMNVSTLELGDSALYLCASSRDRVGNKAFFGQGTRLTVV.